Listed below are T cell receptor beta chains from one sample, sequenced in a study of T cell repertoires in cytomegalovirus infection. TCRdb reprocessed the reads via MiXCR and lists one record per CDR3 protein. The sample shows about 570,000 distinct CDR3 sequences, 40% of them seen only once. Antigen specificity for these receptors is unknown. Here the sequenced sample was cultured PBMCs, taken from culture after CMV antigen stimulation. These receptors were taken from a human donor in good health (CMV status not recorded). Some clones in this sample may be carry-over from other donors' samples. CDR3s leave out the opening cysteine and the closing phenylalanine or tryptophan.

j_call v_call cdr3_aa
TRBJ2-7 TRBV6-5 ASRAYLQGVYEQY
TRBJ2-7 TRBV6-5 ASGLDRVGSYEQY
TRBJ1-5 TRBV28 ASSKSYESWGNQPQH
TRBJ2-1 TRBV5-5 ASSLYVQAQEGLF
TRBJ2-1 TRBV5-6 ASSYDRGSYNEQF
TRBJ1-4 TRBV11-2 ASSAGTLATNEKLF
TRBJ2-5 TRBV6-1 ASSEALSGWGIETQY
TRBJ2-5 TRBV7-8 ASRPGRLGETQY
TRBJ1-1 TRBV12-3/TRBV12-4 ASKPQGWSEAF
TRBJ2-1 TRBV5-5 ASSFLGGGAYEQF
TRBJ2-7 TRBV7-4 ASSSGASERPREQY
TRBJ2-1 TRBV19 ASKKAGTTYNEQF
TRBJ2-1 TRBV7-2 ASSRTSVPYNEQF
TRBJ2-2 TRBV12-3/TRBV12-4 ASSPSGSYTGELF
TRBJ2-1 TRBV15 ATSRDLEQF
TRBJ2-1 TRBV11-2 ASSFFALNEQF